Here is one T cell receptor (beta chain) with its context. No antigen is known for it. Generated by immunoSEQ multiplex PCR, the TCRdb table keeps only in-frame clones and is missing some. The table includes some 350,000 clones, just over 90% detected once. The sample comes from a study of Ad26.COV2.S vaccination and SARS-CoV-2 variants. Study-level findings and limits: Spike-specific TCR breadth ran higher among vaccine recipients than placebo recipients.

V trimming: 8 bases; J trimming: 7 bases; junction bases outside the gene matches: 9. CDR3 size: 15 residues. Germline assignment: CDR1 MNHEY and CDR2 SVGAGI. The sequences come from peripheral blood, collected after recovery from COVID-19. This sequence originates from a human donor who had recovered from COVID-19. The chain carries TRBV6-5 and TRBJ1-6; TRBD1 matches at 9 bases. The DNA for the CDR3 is TGTGCCAGCTACCCAAGGGGACAGGGAAATTCACCCCTCCACTTT. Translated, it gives CASYPRGQGNSPLHF.